This T cell receptor beta chain was recovered during a study of cytomegalovirus exposure and HLA in healthy donors. Both 60 Vbeta primers and 13 Jbeta primers went into the PCR. Method: immunoSEQ multiplex PCR; TCRdb's copy keeps in-frame clones and lacks some. This sample has 200,000 to 250,000 clones, with approximately 82% found just once. Trimming shortened V by 6 bases and J by 2 bases, and 11 bases separated the two germline ends. This CDR3 is 13 amino acids long. Germline CDR1 reads MNHEY; CDR2 reads SVGAGI. The sequence derives from a man aged 18 to 29 in good health and CMV-seronegative. Sequenced: PBMCs. The J gene is TRBJ2-7, the V gene TRBV6-5, with no clear D. The DNA of the CDR3 is TGTGCCAGCAGGGCGGCGGAGACCTACGAGCAGTACTTC. Its protein product is CASRAAETYEQYF.